This T cell receptor (beta chain) comes out of a study of CD8+CD57+ T cells in acquired aplastic anemia. In the study overall: Sorting CD4+ and CD8+ cells gave DNA averaging approximately 3 ug. The study's findings and limits: CD8+ Simpson's diversity in patients was not significantly different from that in controls. The same twenty-nine CD8+ CDR3 sequences occurred in patients and in controls.

TCR beta VDJ and CDR3 were profiled, and genomic DNA was the template. TCRdb reprocessed the reads via MiXCR and lists one record per CDR3 protein. The sample carries about 210,000 distinct CDR3 sequences, 61% recorded once. Concerning this clonotype: The target antigen is unknown.

The CDR3 runs 18 residues. V lost 3 bases and J lost 0, with 22 bases in between. In germline, CDR1 is SGHDT, CDR2 YYEEEE. Sequenced: sorted CD4+, CD8+, or CD8+CD57+ T cells (not recorded which) from PBMCs. The chain carries TRBV5-6 and TRBJ2-7; TRBD2 might be the D (6 bases). The receptor was derived from a human donor in good health. The DNA for the CDR3 is TGTGCCAGCAGCTACCCAGGAGGCGGGACTGAAAGCTCCTACGAGCAGTACTTC. Translated: CASSYPGGGTESSYEQYF. Supplemented by reference TRBV5-6 and TRBJ2-7, the full variable domain reads DAGVTQSPTHLIKTRGQQVTLRCSPKSGHDTVSWYQQALGQGPQFIFQYYEEEERQRGNFPDRFSGHQFPNYSSELNVNALLLGDSALYLCASSYPGGGTESSYEQYFGPGTRLTVT.